This TCR beta chain was recovered during a study of blood T cell repertoires in COVID-19. For the study at large: Samples representing acute and convalescent COVID-19 were sourced from the United States, Italy and Spain.

Deletions cut 2 bases from V and 7 bases from J, with 12 bases between. The CDR3 extends over 14 amino acids. CDR1 is SNHLY and CDR2 is FYNNEI in the germline V gene. The age range of participants was about 18 to 90 years, with residence in 20 to 25 US areas. Cohorts were assigned according to the clinical history that participants reported. Per the original data handling: The assay estimated nucleated cells by amplifying reference gene primers. TCRdb keeps only in-frame clones here, not all; method: immunoSEQ multiplex PCR. The V and J calls and clone size are taken from that table; D and trimming were inferred from the DNA. Among over 350,000 clones, 87% were seen once, and the ten largest hold approximately 2%. This clone has only one observation.

Specimen: PBMCs or T cells enriched from blood (not recorded which). The chain uses TRBV2 and TRBJ1-5; TRBD1 is a possible D gene (5 bases). This receptor was obtained from a woman between 18 and 29 years old with acute COVID-19. The CDR3 DNA sequence: TGTGCCAGCAGTGAACAGGGTCAGGAGCAGCCCCAGCATTTT. Translating gives CASSEQGQEQPQHF.